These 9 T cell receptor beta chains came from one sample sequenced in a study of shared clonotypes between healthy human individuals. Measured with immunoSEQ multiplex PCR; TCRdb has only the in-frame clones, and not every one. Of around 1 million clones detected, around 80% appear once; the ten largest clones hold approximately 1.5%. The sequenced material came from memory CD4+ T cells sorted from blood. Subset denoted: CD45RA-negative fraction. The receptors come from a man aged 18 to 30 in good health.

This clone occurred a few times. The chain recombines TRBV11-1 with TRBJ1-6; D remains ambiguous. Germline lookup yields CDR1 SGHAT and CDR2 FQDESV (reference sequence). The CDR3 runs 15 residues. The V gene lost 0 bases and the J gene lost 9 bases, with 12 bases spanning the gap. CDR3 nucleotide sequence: TGTGCCAGCAGCTTAGCCCTCGGGGAGGGTTCACCCCTCCACTTT. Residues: CASSLALGEGSPLHF.

The CDR3 bases are TGCAGCACCCAGGTTGGGACAGGGGTGAGGGAAAAACTGTTTTTT. It specifies CSTQVGTGVREKLFF. The chain has TRBV29-1 and TRBJ1-4, with 10 positions matching TRBD1. Germline V gene data show CDR1 as SQVTM and CDR2 as ANQGSEA. The ends lost 8 bases at V and 8 bases at J; junction bases unmatched: 14. The CDR3 sequence is 15 residues long.

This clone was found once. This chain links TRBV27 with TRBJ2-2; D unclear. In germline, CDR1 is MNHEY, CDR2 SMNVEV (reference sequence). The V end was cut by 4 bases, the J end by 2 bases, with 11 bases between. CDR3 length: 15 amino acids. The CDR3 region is CASSSTTVNTGELFF. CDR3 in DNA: TGTGCCAGCAGTTCTACGACGGTAAACACCGGGGAGCTGTTTTTT.

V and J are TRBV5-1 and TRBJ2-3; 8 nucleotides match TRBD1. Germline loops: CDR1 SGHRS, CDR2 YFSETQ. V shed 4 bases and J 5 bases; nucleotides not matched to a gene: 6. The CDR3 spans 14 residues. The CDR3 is CASSIGQGLDTQYF. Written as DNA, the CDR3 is TGCGCCAGCAGCATCGGACAGGGCTTAGATACGCAGTATTTT. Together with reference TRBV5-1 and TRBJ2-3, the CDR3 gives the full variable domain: KAGVTQTPRYLIKTRGQQVTLSCSPISGHRSVSWYQQTPGQGLQFLFEYFSETQRNKGNFPGRFSGRQFSNSRSEMNVSTLELGDSALYLCASSIGQGLDTQYFGPGTRLTVL.

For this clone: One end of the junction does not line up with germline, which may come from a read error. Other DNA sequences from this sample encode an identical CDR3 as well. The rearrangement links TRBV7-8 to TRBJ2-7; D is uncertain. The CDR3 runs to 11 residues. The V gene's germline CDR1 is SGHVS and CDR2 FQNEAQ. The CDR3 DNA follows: TGTGCTAGCAGCCCTGCTCGAGAGCAGTACTTC. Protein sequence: CASSPAREQYF.

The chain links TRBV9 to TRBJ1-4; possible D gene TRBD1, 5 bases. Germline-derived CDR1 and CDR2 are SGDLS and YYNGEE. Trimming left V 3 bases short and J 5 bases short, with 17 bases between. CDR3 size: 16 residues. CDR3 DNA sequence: TGTGCCAGCAGCGCGAGTCCGGGACCCCGAAATGAAAAACTGTTTTTT. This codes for CASSASPGPRNEKLFF.

CDR3 coding DNA: TGTGCCAGCACCCTGGAGGAGCAGTACTTC. Its translation is CASTLEEQYF. V is TRBV2 and J is TRBJ2-7; D gene ambiguous. The germline V gene has CDR1 SNHLY and CDR2 FYNNEI. This CDR3 spans 10 amino acids. With 7 bases removed from V and 7 bases from J, the gap between germline ends came to 8 bases.

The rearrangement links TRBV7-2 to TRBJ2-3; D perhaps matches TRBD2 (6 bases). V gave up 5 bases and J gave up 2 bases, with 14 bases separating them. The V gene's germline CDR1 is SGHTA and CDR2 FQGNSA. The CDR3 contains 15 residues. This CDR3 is CASSLAGLHTDTQYF. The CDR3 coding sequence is TGTGCCAGCAGCCTCGCGGGACTGCACACAGATACGCAGTATTTT.

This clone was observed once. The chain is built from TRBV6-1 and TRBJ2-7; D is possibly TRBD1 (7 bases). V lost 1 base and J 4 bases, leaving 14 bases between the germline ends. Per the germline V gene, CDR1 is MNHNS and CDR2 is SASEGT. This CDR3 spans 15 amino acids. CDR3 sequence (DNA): TGTGCCAGCAGTGAAGGCCCAGGGGGGCAATACGAGCAGTACTTC. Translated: CASSEGPGGQYEQYF.